This is a list of T cell receptor beta chains from one sample in a study of T cell responses to AZD1222 COVID-19 vaccine. Some clones are missing from TCRdb's copy, which holds only in-frame ones; the method was immunoSEQ multiplex PCR. This sample has 100,000 or so clones; 87% occur once, and the top ten carry about 2.5%. Material: peripheral blood, obtained 28 days after the second AZD1222 dose. The receptors derive from an adult who received the AZD1222 COVID-19 vaccine. CDR3s leave out the opening cysteine and the closing phenylalanine or tryptophan. A D gene is named only where the DNA matches it firmly.

D: NA; V: TRBV5-8; J: TRBJ2-7; CDR3: ASSPVPNGRRSEQY
D: NA; V: TRBV18; J: TRBJ1-1; CDR3: ASSSRRLAQNTEAF
D: TRBD1; V: TRBV7-2; J: TRBJ1-4; CDR3: ASSLVPGGYTNEKLF
D: NA; V: TRBV7-3; J: TRBJ1-2; CDR3: ASAKEQAGYGYT
D: TRBD1; V: TRBV28; J: TRBJ1-5; CDR3: ASSTTGGANQPQH
D: TRBD2; V: TRBV5-6; J: TRBJ2-2; CDR3: ASSLRLGLAGQHTGELF
D: NA; V: TRBV5-1; J: TRBJ2-7; CDR3: ASRWTEFYEQY
D: NA; V: TRBV9; J: TRBJ2-3; CDR3: ASGRSSSTDTQY
D: NA; V: TRBV11-2; J: TRBJ2-7; CDR3: ASSFSNRPIYEQY
D: TRBD1; V: TRBV27; J: TRBJ1-5; CDR3: ASSLGQTTQPQH
D: TRBD1; V: TRBV6-5; J: TRBJ1-2; CDR3: ASSYEGTGGYT
D: TRBD1; V: TRBV14; J: TRBJ2-5; CDR3: ASSQEVRDRQETQY
D: NA; V: TRBV7-3; J: TRBJ2-1; CDR3: ASSFSENNEQF
D: TRBD1; V: TRBV19; J: TRBJ2-5; CDR3: ASSIVATGGETQY
D: TRBD1; V: TRBV18; J: TRBJ1-1; CDR3: ASSPGGQMNTEAF
D: NA; V: TRBV30; J: TRBJ2-1; CDR3: ALGLREQF
D: NA; V: TRBV11-2; J: TRBJ1-6; CDR3: ASSLVTGGNSPLH
D: NA; V: TRBV18; J: TRBJ1-1; CDR3: ASSPPIQGSEAF
D: NA; V: TRBV5-4; J: TRBJ2-2; CDR3: ASSVGGQGRELF
D: TRBD2; V: TRBV7-7; J: TRBJ2-5; CDR3: ASSLLAGAVETQY
D: NA; V: TRBV4-1; J: TRBJ2-3; CDR3: ASSQRTSTDTQY
D: NA; V: TRBV13; J: TRBJ2-7; CDR3: ASSLVADYEQY
D: NA; V: TRBV7-6; J: TRBJ2-3; CDR3: ASRRTSTDTQY
D: TRBD1; V: TRBV30; J: TRBJ2-7; CDR3: AWSVTGQGVEQY
D: TRBD1; V: TRBV5-3; J: TRBJ1-1; CDR3: ARSWTGAETIVNTEAF
D: TRBD2; V: TRBV3-1/TRBV3-2; J: TRBJ2-5; CDR3: ASSQALAGDETQY
D: NA; V: TRBV6-6; J: TRBJ1-2; CDR3: ASMEGGGYGYT
D: NA; V: TRBV3-1/TRBV3-2; J: TRBJ2-5; CDR3: ASSQEGGPSFQETQY
D: TRBD1; V: TRBV19; J: TRBJ2-1; CDR3: ASRRPGTVSYNEQF
D: TRBD2; V: TRBV28; J: TRBJ2-7; CDR3: ASKRDSTEQY
D: NA; V: TRBV6-5; J: TRBJ1-6; CDR3: ASSYSRDTRNSPLH
D: NA; V: TRBV10-3; J: TRBJ1-2; CDR3: AISGGYNYGYT
D: TRBD1; V: TRBV14; J: TRBJ1-2; CDR3: ASSLNRGHNYGYT
D: NA; V: TRBV11-2; J: TRBJ2-5; CDR3: ASSLDRGQETQY
D: TRBD1; V: TRBV29-1; J: TRBJ1-2; CDR3: SVGWDRTPLNYGYT
D: TRBD1; V: TRBV9; J: TRBJ1-2; CDR3: ASSKRTGGLEGYT
D: NA; V: TRBV14; J: TRBJ1-3; CDR3: ASSRMGNTIY
D: NA; V: TRBV5-1; J: TRBJ2-2; CDR3: ASSLVEILTAGELF
D: NA; V: TRBV9; J: TRBJ2-5; CDR3: ASSVGTGLETQY
D: TRBD2; V: TRBV9; J: TRBJ2-1; CDR3: ASSGLAGGPRNEQF
D: TRBD1; V: TRBV7-9; J: TRBJ2-7; CDR3: ASSLTRGSRAYEQY
D: NA; V: TRBV5-4; J: TRBJ1-1; CDR3: ASSLERNTEAF
D: NA; V: TRBV6-5; J: TRBJ1-1; CDR3: ASSYSRQVGTEAF
D: NA; V: TRBV18; J: TRBJ2-5; CDR3: ASSPPNRGRETQY
D: TRBD2; V: TRBV25-1; J: TRBJ2-7; CDR3: ASQPSGISYEQY
D: TRBD2; V: TRBV19; J: TRBJ2-1; CDR3: ASSTGLAGGLINNEQF
D: NA; V: TRBV2; J: TRBJ1-1; CDR3: ASFRLRGGTEAF
D: NA; V: TRBV19; J: TRBJ1-5; CDR3: ASSILRQPQH
D: NA; V: TRBV9; J: TRBJ2-7; CDR3: ASSVEAGASKQY
D: TRBD1; V: TRBV19; J: TRBJ2-1; CDR3: ASSMGQGSYNEQF
D: TRBD1; V: TRBV11-3; J: TRBJ2-7; CDR3: ASSPRGSGQGADEQY